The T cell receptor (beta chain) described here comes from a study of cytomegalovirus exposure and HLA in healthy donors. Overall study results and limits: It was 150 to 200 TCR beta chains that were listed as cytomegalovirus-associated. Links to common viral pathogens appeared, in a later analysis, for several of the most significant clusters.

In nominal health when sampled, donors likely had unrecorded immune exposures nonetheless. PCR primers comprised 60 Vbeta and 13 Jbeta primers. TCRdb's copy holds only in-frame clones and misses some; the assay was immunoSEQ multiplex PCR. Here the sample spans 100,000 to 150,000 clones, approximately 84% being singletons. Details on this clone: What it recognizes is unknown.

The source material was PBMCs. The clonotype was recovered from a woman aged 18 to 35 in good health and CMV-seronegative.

This chain's CDR3 is CASSMGGGAFHEQYF. CDR3 bases: TGTGCCAGCAGTATGGGGGGGGGCGCATTCCACGAGCAGTACTTC. V usage is TRBV25-1 and J usage is TRBJ2-7; D is perhaps TRBD2 (7 bases). Germline V CDR1 and CDR2: MGHDK, SYGVNS. CDR3 size: 15 residues. The V and J ends lost 5 bases and 5 bases respectively, with 19 bases between them.